Included here is one T cell receptor (beta chain) sequence, with context. What it recognizes is unknown. The DNA is left out, because the CDR3 cannot be placed on it with certainty; the CDR3 is given as TCRdb lists it. The data were taken from a study of PD-L1 blockade in urothelial cancer. Looking at the study overall: Male sex and bladder-origin urothelial cancer characterized about 85% of the roughly 29 patients.

Study observations and caveats: Durable-benefit cases showed more tumor-associated blood clone expansion at 3 weeks.

CDR1 and CDR2 from the germline V gene are PRHDT and FYEKMQ (reference sequence). Including both end residues, the CDR3 is 14 amino acids long. The assay was immunoSEQ multiplex PCR, and TCRdb's table has in-frame clones only and misses some. The repertoire has about 84,000 clones, roughly 82% of them found once; the top ten carry roughly 9.5%. This receptor was taken from a man between 65 and 80 years old with urothelial cancer. Sequencing was performed on PBMCs, taken around atezolizumab (anti-PD-L1) treatment. The rearrangement links TRBV13 to TRBJ1-1; the D call of TRBD1 is as the table states it, not checked on the DNA. The CDR3 sequence is CASILDRVRTEAFF.